Following are 27 T cell receptor beta chains from one sample sequenced in a study of shared clonotypes between healthy human individuals. Sequencing was performed with immunoSEQ multiplex PCR; in TCRdb, only in-frame clones are kept and a portion is missing. The sample holds about 2.1 million clones; 85% to 95% are singletons and the top ten take 1.7%. In the naive CD8 group, cells lacked CD45RO and were positively selected for CCR7, so terminally differentiated effector memory CD45RA+ cells were left out. The material sequenced was naive CD8+ T cells from PBMCs. The receptors shown here come from a man aged 18 to 35 in good health. Some clones in this sample may be carry-over from other donors' samples.

The rearrangement uses TRBV27 and TRBJ2-2; no reliable D call. CDR3 length: 14 amino acids. Germline V gives CDR1 MNHEY, CDR2 SMNVEV (reference sequence). The ends were cut back, 0 bases at V and 7 bases at J, with 9 bases in the middle. The CDR3 loop reads CASSLSTVVGELFF. The DNA of the CDR3 is TGTGCCAGCAGTTTATCCACAGTTGTCGGGGAGCTGTTTTTT.

The rearrangement links TRBV27 to TRBJ2-1, with 14 bases matching TRBD2. The CDR3 length is 20 residues. Looked up from germline, CDR1 is MNHEY and CDR2 is SMNVEV (reference sequence). V was pared by 3 bases and J by 2 bases, with 12 bases of the junction left unmatched. CDR3 sequence reads: CASSLTDGTSGSFAYNEQFF. The CDR3 DNA is TGTGCCAGCAGTTTGACCGATGGGACTAGCGGGAGTTTTGCCTACAATGAGCAGTTCTTC.

The chain has TRBV29-1 and TRBJ2-5; 7 bases map to TRBD1. The J call could be wrong; TRBJ2-7 is a better fit for the DNA end. This CDR3 is 14 amino acids long. The germline V gene encodes CDR1 SQVTM and CDR2 ANQGSEA. The CDR3 loop is CSVGRTGVSYEQYF. The CDR3 nucleotides read TGCAGCGTTGGGAGGACAGGAGTCTCCTACGAGCAGTACTTC.

The V gene is TRBV28, the J gene TRBJ1-5; D not certain. CDR1 is MDHEN and CDR2 is SYDVKM in the germline V gene. Trimming pared 2 bases from V and 0 bases from J, leaving 8 bases between. The CDR3 is made up of 15 amino acids. The CDR3 coding sequence is TGTGCCAGCAGTTTAACGGGGTTTAGCAATCAGCCCCAGCATTTT. Protein product: CASSLTGFSNQPQHF.

Here the CDR3 reads CASSLVNSVSGNTIYF. CDR3 nucleotide sequence: TGTGCCAGCAGCTTAGTTAACAGTGTCTCTGGAAACACCATATATTTT. V usage is TRBV7-2 and J usage is TRBJ1-3; the D is unclear. This CDR3 is built from 16 residues. V was shortened by 1 base and J by 0 bases, with 10 bases between the two germline ends. Germline loops: CDR1 SGHTA, CDR2 FQGNSA.

This rearrangement joins TRBV28 to TRBJ1-1; D gene uncertain. The CDR3 totals 15 residues. The germline V and J ends were trimmed by 5 bases and 4 bases, with 17 bases remaining between them. Germline V gives CDR1 MDHEN, CDR2 SYDVKM. CDR3 sequence reads: CASSPLEGVITEAFF. CDR3 coding DNA: TGTGCCAGCAGTCCCCTCGAAGGTGTTATCACTGAAGCTTTCTTT.

Concerning this clone itself: Different DNA sequences within this sample yield the same CDR3. This chain connects TRBV4-1 to TRBJ1-2; no clear D gene. Trimming stripped 1 base from V and 3 bases from J, with 6 bases between. The CDR3 runs to 13 residues. Germline values: CDR1 MGHRA, CDR2 YSYEKL. The CDR3 DNA reads TGCGCCAGCAGCCAAGCGGCGGACTATGGCTACACCTTC. This translates into CASSQAADYGYTF.

This sequence joins TRBV13 and TRBJ1-1; 7 nucleotides match TRBD1. J lost 2 bases, V lost 2 bases, and 11 bases had no gene match. This CDR3 comprises 17 residues. Germline lookup yields CDR1 PRHDT and CDR2 FYEKMQ (reference sequence). The CDR3 region is CASSLPLPQGTNTEAFF. The CDR3 nucleotides are TGTGCCAGCAGCTTACCCTTACCACAGGGGACCAACACTGAAGCTTTCTTT.

The chain recombines TRBV29-1 with TRBJ1-1; perhaps TRBD1 as D (5 bases). Germline CDR1 SQVTM, CDR2 ANQGSEA. This CDR3 has 12 amino acids. V lost 7 bases and J lost 11, with 20 bases in between. In nucleotides, the CDR3 is TGCAGCGCCACCGACAGTTACACGTCGGCTTTCTTT. Protein sequence: CSATDSYTSAFF.

V and J are TRBV6-5 and TRBJ1-4, with D unresolved. The germline V gene encodes CDR1 MNHEY and CDR2 SVGAGI. CDR3 size: 15 residues. V was shortened by 4 bases and J by 8 bases, with 17 bases between the two germline ends. The CDR3 is CASSSGYSSREKLFF. The CDR3 nucleotides are TGTGCCAGCAGTTCTGGGTACTCTTCAAGGGAAAAACTGTTTTTT.

This chain uses TRBV4-2 with TRBJ1-5, with TRBD1 as a possible D gene (6 bases). V was trimmed by 0 bases and J by 3 bases, leaving 12 bases between them. Germline V gives CDR1 LGHNA, CDR2 YNFKEQ. The CDR3 is 16 amino acids. CDR3: CASSQEPGGSNQPQHF. The CDR3 bases are TGTGCCAGCAGCCAAGAACCCGGGGGCTCCAATCAGCCCCAGCATTTT.

The V gene is TRBV7-9, the J gene TRBJ2-7; 7 positions agree with TRBD1. The CDR3 length is 15 residues. The trim removed 5 bases at V and 2 bases at J, leaving 9 bases unmatched. CDR1 SEHNR and CDR2 FQNEAQ come from the germline V gene (reference sequence). The CDR3 nucleotides are TGTGCCAGCAGCCCGAAAGACAGGGACACCTACGAGCAGTACTTC. This sequence encodes CASSPKDRDTYEQYF.

The rearrangement joins TRBV27 to TRBJ2-7, with 14 bases fitting TRBD2. CDR1 and CDR2 (germline): MNHEY, SMNVEV (reference sequence). The CDR3 consists of 13 residues. V lost 8 bases, J lost 5 bases, and 2 bases stayed unmatched. The CDR3 DNA follows: TGTGCCAGCGGGACTAGCGGGAGCCACGAGCAGTACTTC. Its translation: CASGTSGSHEQYF.

For the CDR3, the DNA is TGTGCCAGCAGTGAATGGGGCGGCGAGGAAGCTTTCTTT. Translated: CASSEWGGEEAFF. The chain has TRBV25-1 and TRBJ1-1, with D possibly being TRBD1 (5 bases). The CDR3 loop spans 13 amino acids. Germline CDR1 is MGHDK and CDR2 is SYGVNS. With 1 base removed from V and 8 bases from J, the gap between germline ends came to 11 bases.

The V call is TRBV1, the J call TRBJ2-2. TRBV1 is flagged as a pseudogene. The CDR3 totals 16 residues. The CDR3 DNA follows: TGCACCAGCAGGCAGATCGGGACCCAAAGCACCGGGGAGCTGTTTTTT. Its protein product is CTSRQIGTQSTGELFF.

This chain joins TRBV7-9 and TRBJ1-3; D is perhaps TRBD1 (5 bases). The CDR3 consists of 17 residues. V lost 5 bases to trimming and J lost 2 bases, with 19 bases between them. In germline, CDR1 is SEHNR, CDR2 FQNEAQ (reference sequence). CDR3 sequence: CASSPRVARGPGNTIYF. In nucleotides, the CDR3 is TGTGCCAGCAGCCCCCGAGTGGCCCGGGGCCCTGGAAACACCATATATTTT.

This rearrangement joins TRBV10-3 to TRBJ2-7; tentatively, D is TRBD2 (7 bases). Trimming took 2 bases from V and 2 from J, leaving 16 bases between them. This CDR3 is built from 16 residues. Germline V gene lookup returns CDR1 ENHRY and CDR2 SYGVKD. The chain's CDR3 is CAISEEGGLTTYEQYF. CDR3 nucleotides: TGTGCCATCAGTGAGGAGGGGGGACTAACGACCTACGAGCAGTACTTC.

The chain recombines TRBV6-1 with TRBJ1-3; no definite D call. The V end lost 2 bases, the J end lost 4 bases, and 15 bases lay between the germline ends. The V gene's germline CDR1 is MNHNS and CDR2 SASEGT. The CDR3 spans 16 residues. CDR3 sequence: CASSERRTRPGNTIYF. CDR3 in DNA: TGTGCCAGCAGTGAAAGAAGGACCCGTCCGGGAAACACCATATATTTT.

This clone was observed once. This sequence joins TRBV11-2 and TRBJ2-7; no definite D call. Germline V gene lookup returns CDR1 SGHAT and CDR2 FQNNGV. Trimming cost V 0 bases and J 3 bases, with 12 bases left between them. The CDR3 contains 15 residues. The CDR3 DNA reads TGTGCCAGCAGCTTAGATATAAACCCCCTCTACGAGCAGTACTTC. Encoded protein: CASSLDINPLYEQYF.

The V gene is TRBV7-8, the J gene TRBJ1-2; TRBD1 is a possible D gene (5 bases). Germline CDR1 reads SGHVS; CDR2 reads FQNEAQ. The CDR3 covers 16 residues. Between the trimmed V and J ends, which lost 1 base and 0 bases, there was a span of 12 bases. CDR3 sequence: CASSLDSTGPNYGYTF. DNA for the CDR3: TGTGCCAGCAGCTTAGATTCCACGGGGCCTAACTATGGCTACACCTTC.

The V call is TRBV5-5, the J call TRBJ1-1; D not resolved. Trimming left V 3 bases short and J 1 base short, with 19 bases between. CDR1 is SGHKS and CDR2 is YYEKEE in the germline V gene (reference sequence). The CDR3 spans 17 residues. In DNA form, the CDR3 reads TGTGCCAGCAGCTCGCCTATCCGGGATGGAGGGAACACTGAAGCTTTCTTT. This translates into CASSSPIRDGGNTEAFF.

The V gene is TRBV28, the J gene TRBJ1-2, with D unclear. V was trimmed by 2 bases and J by 0 bases, leaving 7 bases between them. This CDR3 comprises 14 residues. Germline CDR1 reads MDHEN; CDR2 reads SYDVKM. The CDR3 DNA reads TGTGCCAGCAGTTTACTTGTTACTAACTATGGCTACACCTTC. It translates to CASSLLVTNYGYTF.

This clone was seen just once. The chain combines TRBV19 with TRBJ2-3, with D unclear. Germline V gene lookup returns CDR1 LNHDA and CDR2 SQIVND (reference sequence). Trimming left V 3 bases short and J 5 bases short, with 15 bases between. This CDR3 spans 15 amino acids. For the CDR3, the DNA is TGTGCCAGTAGTATGAGAAGGGATGGTAGAGATACGCAGTATTTT. As protein: CASSMRRDGRDTQYF.

The rearrangement links TRBV6-1 to TRBJ1-5; possibly TRBD1 for D (6 bases). Germline CDR1 reads MNHNS; CDR2 reads SASEGT. Trimming took 6 bases from V and 3 from J, leaving 9 bases between them. The CDR3 runs 13 residues. Here the CDR3 reads CASRGGTNQPQHF. The DNA of the CDR3 is TGTGCCAGCAGAGGGGGTACCAATCAGCCCCAGCATTTT.

V usage is TRBV18 and J usage is TRBJ2-2, with D perhaps TRBD1 or TRBD2 (5 bases each). V gave up 2 bases and J gave up 7 bases, with 14 bases separating them. CDR1 is KGHSH and CDR2 is LQKENI in the germline V gene. The CDR3 is 15 residues long. As DNA, the CDR3 is TGTGCCAGCTCACCATGGGGGAAACAGGTCGGGGAGCTGTTTTTT. It encodes CASSPWGKQVGELFF.

This sequence joins TRBV28 and TRBJ2-3; D gene unclear. The CDR3 length is 13 residues. The germline gives CDR1 MDHEN, CDR2 SYDVKM. Trimming stripped 6 bases from V and 12 bases from J, with 19 bases between. CDR3 in amino acids: CASSRPRESQQYF. The CDR3 DNA reads TGTGCCAGCAGCCGACCCCGAGAGAGTCAACAGTATTTT.

To note about this clone: In the same sample, other DNA sequences code for this CDR3. This chain links TRBV4-1 with TRBJ2-5; the D is unclear. The CDR3 runs 13 residues. CDR1 is MGHRA, CDR2 YSYEKL, per germline. Between the trimmed V and J ends, which lost 1 base and 0 bases, there was a span of 3 bases. CDR3 DNA sequence: TGCGCCAGCAGCCAAGTCAACCAAGAGACCCAGTACTTC. It is translated as CASSQVNQETQYF.